This paragraph reports one T cell receptor (beta chain). Antigen specificity is unknown. The ends lost 0 bases at V and 9 bases at J; junction bases unmatched: 2. Per the germline V gene, CDR1 is SGHTS and CDR2 is YDEGEE. The CDR3 spans 12 residues. The entry originates in a study of shared clonotypes between healthy human individuals. Study outcomes and limitations: Of the naive CD4 clonotypes, roughly 5.5% were shared across several donors.

Method: immunoSEQ multiplex PCR; TCRdb's copy keeps in-frame clones and lacks some. The table records about 2 million clones, about 95% of them present only once. Naive CD8 cells, CD45RO-negative and positively selected for CCR7, excluded terminally differentiated effector memory CD45RA+ cells. The sample was naive CD8+ T cells sorted from blood. The chain joins TRBV5-8 to TRBJ1-2; 7 bases fit TRBD1. This clonotype was sampled from a young man in good health. The CDR3 loop reads CASSLGQGSYTF. In DNA form, the CDR3 reads TGTGCCAGCAGCTTGGGACAGGGAAGCTACACCTTC.